This is a list of T cell receptor beta chains from one sample in a study of response to subunit inactivated influenza vaccine. MiXCR was run by TCRdb on the RT-PCR reads, yielding one entry per CDR3 protein. Found here are around 580,000 distinct CDR3 sequences, around 11% of them singletons; the top ten hold more than 8.5%. The specimen was PBMCs from blood, collected on the day of vaccination. These TCRs come from a man aged 50-59 years who received an inactivated influenza vaccine. Each CDR3 is given with its conserved first and last residue. D genes are given only for firm matches. Rows give clone size only sometimes, using once, few, many, or a class for an expanded clone.

size	V	J	D	CDR3	DNA
many	TRBV27	TRBJ2-7	.	CASTYRPSPGYEQYF	TGTGCCAGCACTTACCGCCCCTCCCCGGGGTACGAGCAGTACTTC
.	TRBV4-2	TRBJ2-3	TRBD2	CASSQDGTSGTDTQYF	TGTGCCAGCAGCCAAGATGGAACTAGCGGCACAGATACGCAGTATTTT
many	TRBV7-9	TRBJ2-1	.	CASSPDLRDYNEQFF	TGTGCCAGCAGCCCGGACCTCAGGGATTACAATGAGCAGTTCTTC
few	TRBV20-1	TRBJ2-7	TRBD2	CSARESTRRVAGRVQYF	TGCAGTGCTAGAGAATCGACCCGACGGGTAGCGGGTCGTGTGCAGTACTTC
many	TRBV20-1	TRBJ2-1	.	CSARLGWNEQFF	TGCAGTGCAAGACTAGGCTGGAATGAGCAGTTCTTC
many	TRBV12-3/TRBV12-4	TRBJ2-2	.	CASSLNRPNTGELFF	TGTGCCAGCAGTTTAAACCGTCCGAACACCGGGGAGCTGTTTTTT
many	TRBV5-1	TRBJ2-3	.	CASSLGLGVLKTDTQYF	TGCGCCAGCAGCTTGGGATTGGGAGTGCTGAAAACAGATACGCAGTATTTT
.	TRBV28	TRBJ2-3	.	CASKLGGSTDTQYF	TGTGCCAGCAAACTTGGGGGGAGCACAGATACGCAGTATTTT
few	TRBV27	TRBJ1-2	.	CASSDGTIYGYTF	TGTGCCAGCAGTGACGGGACAATCTATGGCTACACCTTC
.	TRBV4-3	TRBJ2-7	.	CASSQSDGNYYEQYF	TGCGCCAGCAGCCAATCGGACGGAAATTACTACGAGCAGTACTTC
.	TRBV12-3/TRBV12-4	TRBJ2-3	TRBD1	CASSPGTGGSDTQYF	TGTGCCAGCAGTCCAGGGACAGGGGGATCAGATACGCAGTATTTT
.	TRBV29-1	TRBJ2-3	.	CSVVTQDTQYF	TGCAGCGTTGTTACCCAAGATACGCAGTATTTT
.	TRBV9	TRBJ2-7	.	CASSVDRVSYEQYF	TGTGCCAGCAGCGTAGATCGGGTATCCTACGAGCAGTACTTC
.	TRBV7-6	TRBJ2-5	TRBD2	CASSSITSGSTQETQYF	TGTGCCAGCAGCTCAATAACTAGCGGGAGTACCCAAGAGACCCAGTACTTC
few	TRBV5-5	TRBJ2-7	TRBD1	CASSLEGAVSSYEQYF	TGTGCCAGCAGCTTGGAGGGGGCGGTGAGCTCCTACGAGCAGTACTTC
few	TRBV4-1	TRBJ2-6	TRBD2	CASSQVGGEGTNVLTF	TGCGCCAGCAGCCAAGTTGGGGGGGAAGGAACCAACGTCCTGACTTTC
few	TRBV7-3	TRBJ2-3	TRBD2	CASSLRGGSRDTQYF	TGTGCCAGCAGCTTACGTGGCGGGAGCAGAGATACGCAGTATTTT
few	TRBV6-1	TRBJ2-7	TRBD2	CASERTSGRSYEQYF	TGTGCCAGCGAAAGGACTAGCGGTCGCTCCTACGAGCAGTACTTC
few	TRBV7-2	TRBJ1-6	.	CASSFGQAYSPLHF	TGTGCCAGCAGCTTTGGGCAGGCCTATTCACCCCTCCACTTT
few	TRBV7-9	TRBJ2-7	TRBD1	CASSWTGEGYEQYF	TGTGCCAGCAGCTGGACAGGGGAGGGCTACGAGCAGTACTTC
many	TRBV10-3	TRBJ2-7	.	CAIRSTGEFYEQYF	TGTGCCATCAGATCCACGGGAGAGTTTTACGAGCAGTACTTC
many	TRBV7-2	TRBJ2-1	TRBD2	CASSLVPLAGGYNEQFF	TGTGCCAGCAGCTTAGTCCCACTAGCGGGAGGGTACAATGAGCAGTTCTTC
.	TRBV10-3	TRBJ2-7	.	CAISDGGHSYEQYF	TGTGCCATCAGTGATGGGGGGCACTCCTACGAGCAGTACTTC